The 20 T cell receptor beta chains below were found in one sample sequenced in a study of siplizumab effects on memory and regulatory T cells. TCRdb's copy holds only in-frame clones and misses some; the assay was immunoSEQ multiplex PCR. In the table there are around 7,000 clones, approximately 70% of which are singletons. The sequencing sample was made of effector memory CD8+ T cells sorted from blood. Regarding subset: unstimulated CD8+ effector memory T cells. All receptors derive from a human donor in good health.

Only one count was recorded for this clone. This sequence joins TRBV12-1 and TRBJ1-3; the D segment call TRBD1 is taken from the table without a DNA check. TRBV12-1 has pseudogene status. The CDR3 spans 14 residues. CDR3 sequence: CASSFSRGANTIYF. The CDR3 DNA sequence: TGTGCCAGCAGCTTTAGCAGGGGAGCAAACACCATATATTTT.

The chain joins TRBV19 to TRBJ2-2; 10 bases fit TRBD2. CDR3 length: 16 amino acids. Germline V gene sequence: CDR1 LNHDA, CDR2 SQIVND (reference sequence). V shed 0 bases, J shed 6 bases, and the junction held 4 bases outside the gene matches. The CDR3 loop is CASSIDEREGPGELFF. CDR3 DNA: TGTGCCAGTAGTATAGATGAGCGGGAGGGCCCCGGGGAGCTGTTTTTT.

The CDR3 sequence is CASSPGPAAAFF. The CDR3 nucleotides are TGTGCCAGCAGCCCGGGTCCCGCGGCCGCTTTCTTT. This chain joins TRBV7-8 and TRBJ1-1; D unresolved. V dropped 5 bases and J dropped 11 bases, with 15 bases sitting between them. Germline CDR1 is SGHVS and CDR2 is FQNEAQ. CDR3 length: 12 amino acids.

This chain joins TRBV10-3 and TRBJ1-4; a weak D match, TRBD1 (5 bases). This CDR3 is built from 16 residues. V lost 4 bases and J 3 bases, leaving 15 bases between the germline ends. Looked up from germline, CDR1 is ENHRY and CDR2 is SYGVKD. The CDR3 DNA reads TGTGCCATCAGTGGAGGGGACGGGGAACCTAATGAAAAACTGTTTTTT. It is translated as CAISGGDGEPNEKLFF.

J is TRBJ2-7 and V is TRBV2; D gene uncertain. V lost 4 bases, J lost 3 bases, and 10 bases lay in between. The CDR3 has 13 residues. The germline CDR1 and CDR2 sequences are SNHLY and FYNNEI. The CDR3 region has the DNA TGTGCCAGCAGTGGACCCGACATCTACGAGCAGTACTTC. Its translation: CASSGPDIYEQYF.

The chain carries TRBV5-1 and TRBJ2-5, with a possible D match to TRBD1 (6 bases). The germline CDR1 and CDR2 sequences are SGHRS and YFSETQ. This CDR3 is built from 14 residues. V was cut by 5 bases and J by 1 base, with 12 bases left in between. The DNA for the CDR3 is TGCGCCAGCAGGTCAGGCAGGGGCCAAGAGACCCAGTACTTC. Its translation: CASRSGRGQETQYF.

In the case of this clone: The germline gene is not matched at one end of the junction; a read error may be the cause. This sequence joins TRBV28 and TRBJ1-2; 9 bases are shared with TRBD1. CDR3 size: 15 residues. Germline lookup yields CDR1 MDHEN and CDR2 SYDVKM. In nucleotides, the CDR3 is TGTGCCAGCAGACCAACAGGGGGCGCTAACTATGGCTGCACCTTC. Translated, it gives CASRPTGGANYGCTF.

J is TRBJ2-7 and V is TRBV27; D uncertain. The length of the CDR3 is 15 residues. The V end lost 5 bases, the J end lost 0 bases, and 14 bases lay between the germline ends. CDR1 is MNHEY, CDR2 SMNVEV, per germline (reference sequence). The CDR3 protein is CASSVSEASSYEQYF. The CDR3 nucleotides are TGTGCCAGCAGTGTTTCTGAGGCGAGCTCCTACGAGCAGTACTTC.

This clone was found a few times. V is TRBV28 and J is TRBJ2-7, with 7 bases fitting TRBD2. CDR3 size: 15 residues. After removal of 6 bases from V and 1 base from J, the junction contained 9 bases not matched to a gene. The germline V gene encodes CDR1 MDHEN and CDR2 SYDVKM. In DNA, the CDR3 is TGTGCCAGCAGCCCCGAAGCGGGAAGTTCCTACGAGCAGTACTTC. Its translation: CASSPEAGSSYEQYF.

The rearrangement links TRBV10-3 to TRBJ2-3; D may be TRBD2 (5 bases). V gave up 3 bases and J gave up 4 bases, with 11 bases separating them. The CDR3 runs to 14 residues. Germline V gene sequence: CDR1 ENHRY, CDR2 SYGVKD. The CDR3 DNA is TGTGCCATCAGTGAACGGACTCACGCAGATACGCAGTATTTT. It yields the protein CAISERTHADTQYF.

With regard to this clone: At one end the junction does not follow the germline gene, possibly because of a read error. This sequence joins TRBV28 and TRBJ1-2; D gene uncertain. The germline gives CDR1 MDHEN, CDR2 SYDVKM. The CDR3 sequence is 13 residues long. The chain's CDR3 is CASSFLQNYGYAF. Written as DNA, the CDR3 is TGTGCCAGCAGTTTCTTACAGAACTATGGCTACGCCTTC.

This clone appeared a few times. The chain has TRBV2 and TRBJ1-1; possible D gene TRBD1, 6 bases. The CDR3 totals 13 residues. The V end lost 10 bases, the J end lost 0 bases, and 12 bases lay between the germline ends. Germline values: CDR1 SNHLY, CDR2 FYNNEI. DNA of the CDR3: TGTGCCACAAGGGACACTTTGAACACTGAAGCTTTCTTT. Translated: CATRDTLNTEAFF.

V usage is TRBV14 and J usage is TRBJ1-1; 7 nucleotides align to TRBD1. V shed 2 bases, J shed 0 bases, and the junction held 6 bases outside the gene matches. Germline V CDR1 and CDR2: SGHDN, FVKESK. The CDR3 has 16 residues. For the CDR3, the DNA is TGTGCCAGCAGCCAAACCGGGACAGACATGAACACTGAAGCTTTCTTT. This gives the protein CASSQTGTDMNTEAFF.

The CDR3 region is CASSGKGTGGVSYEQYF. The CDR3 nucleotides are TGCGCCAGCAGCGGGAAGGGGACAGGGGGCGTAAGCTACGAGCAGTACTTC. The chain recombines TRBV5-1 with TRBJ2-7; 12 bases line up with TRBD1. The CDR3 length is 17 residues. Germline trimming cut 4 bases from V and 3 bases from J; bases unmatched to any gene: 11. Germline CDR1 reads SGHRS; CDR2 reads YFSETQ.

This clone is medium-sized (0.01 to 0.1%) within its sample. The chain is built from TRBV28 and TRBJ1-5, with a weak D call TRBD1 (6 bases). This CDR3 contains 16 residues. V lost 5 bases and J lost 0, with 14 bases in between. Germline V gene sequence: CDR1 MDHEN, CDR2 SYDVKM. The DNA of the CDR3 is TGTGCCAGCAGTGGAACAGGGTTCCATAGCAATCAGCCCCAGCATTTT. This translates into CASSGTGFHSNQPQHF. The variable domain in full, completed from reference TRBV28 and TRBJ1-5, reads DVKVTQSSRYLVKRTGEKVFLECVQDMDHENMFWYRQDPGLGLRLIYFSYDVKMKEKGDIPEGYSVSREKKERFSLILESASTNQTSMYLCASSGTGFHSNQPQHFGDGTRLSIL.

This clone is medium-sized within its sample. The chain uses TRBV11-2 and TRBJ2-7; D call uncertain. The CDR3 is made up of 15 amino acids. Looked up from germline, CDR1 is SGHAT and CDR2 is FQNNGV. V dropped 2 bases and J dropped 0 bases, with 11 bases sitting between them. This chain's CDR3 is CASSLSPVTSYEQYF. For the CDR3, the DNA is TGTGCCAGCAGCTTAAGCCCGGTCACCTCCTACGAGCAGTACTTC.

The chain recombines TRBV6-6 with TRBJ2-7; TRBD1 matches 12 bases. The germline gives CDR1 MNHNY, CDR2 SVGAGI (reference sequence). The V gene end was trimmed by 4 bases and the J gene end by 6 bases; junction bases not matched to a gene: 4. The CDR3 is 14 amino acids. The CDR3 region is CASSSGTGGAEQYF. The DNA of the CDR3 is TGTGCCAGCAGTTCCGGGACAGGGGGCGCCGAGCAGTACTTC.

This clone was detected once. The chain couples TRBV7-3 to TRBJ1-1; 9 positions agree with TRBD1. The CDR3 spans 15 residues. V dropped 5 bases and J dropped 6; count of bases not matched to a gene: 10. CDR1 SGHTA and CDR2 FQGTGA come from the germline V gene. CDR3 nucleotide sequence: TGTGCCAGCAGCCTGGGACAGGGAAGAGTCGCTGAAGCTTTCTTT. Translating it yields CASSLGQGRVAEAFF. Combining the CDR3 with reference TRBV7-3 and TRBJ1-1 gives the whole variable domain GAGVSQTPSNKVTEKGKYVELRCDPISGHTALYWYRQSLGQGPEFLIYFQGTGAADDSGLPNDRFFAVRPEGSVSTLKIQRTERGDSAVYLCASSLGQGRVAEAFFGQGTRLTVV.

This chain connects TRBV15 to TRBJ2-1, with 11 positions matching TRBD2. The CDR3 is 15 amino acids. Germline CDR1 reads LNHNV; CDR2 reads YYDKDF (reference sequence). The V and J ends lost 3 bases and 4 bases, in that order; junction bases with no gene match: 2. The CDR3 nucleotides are TGTGCCACCAGCAGCTTAGCGGGAGGGTACAATGAGCAGTTCTTC. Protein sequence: CATSSLAGGYNEQFF.

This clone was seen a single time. The CDR3 sequence: CASSFTGTGSITEAFF. In DNA form, the CDR3 reads TGTGCCAGCAGCTTCACCGGGACAGGGTCGATCACTGAAGCTTTCTTT. The chain links TRBV7-3 to TRBJ1-1; 9 positions agree with TRBD1. The germline V gene has CDR1 SGHTA and CDR2 FQGTGA. With V trimmed by 3 bases and J by 4 bases, 9 bases remained unmatched. CDR3 length: 16 amino acids.